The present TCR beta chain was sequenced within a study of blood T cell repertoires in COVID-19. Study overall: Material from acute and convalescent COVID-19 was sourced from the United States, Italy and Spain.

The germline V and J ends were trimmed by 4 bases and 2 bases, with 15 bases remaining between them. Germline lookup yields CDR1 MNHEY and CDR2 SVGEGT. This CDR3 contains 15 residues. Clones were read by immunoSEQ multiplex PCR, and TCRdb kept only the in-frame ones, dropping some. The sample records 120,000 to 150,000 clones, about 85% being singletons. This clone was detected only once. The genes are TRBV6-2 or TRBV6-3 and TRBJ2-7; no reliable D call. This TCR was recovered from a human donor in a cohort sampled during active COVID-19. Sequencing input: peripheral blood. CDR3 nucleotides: TGTGCCAGCAGTTGGGCTCAGGTCGTCACCTACGAGCAGTACTTC. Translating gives CASSWAQVVTYEQYF.